This TCR beta chain stems from a study of blood T cell repertoires in COVID-19. Study in general: The United States, Italy and Spain supplied acute and convalescent COVID-19 samples. PBMCs, B-cell-depleted T cells, or T cells provided the cDNA or gDNA that made up the material.

Germline loops: CDR1 SGDLS, CDR2 YYNGEE. The CDR3 runs to 12 residues. The junction had 5 bases not matched to a gene; V was cut back by 3 bases and J by 9 bases. Authors' methods: By means of reference gene primer amplification, nucleated cell counts were estimated. TCRdb keeps only in-frame clones here, not all; method: immunoSEQ multiplex PCR. V, J and clone size are those of that table, while D and trimming were read from the DNA. The sample has more than 200,000 clones, around 85% seen once; the top ten hold over 2%. This clonotype was sampled from a woman in her 50s with acute or convalescent COVID-19. Sequenced sample: peripheral blood. V and J are TRBV9 and TRBJ2-5, with 7 bases aligning to TRBD2. CDR3 sequence: CASSEEGGPQYF. DNA of the CDR3: TGTGCCAGCAGCGAGGAGGGAGGGCCCCAGTACTTC.